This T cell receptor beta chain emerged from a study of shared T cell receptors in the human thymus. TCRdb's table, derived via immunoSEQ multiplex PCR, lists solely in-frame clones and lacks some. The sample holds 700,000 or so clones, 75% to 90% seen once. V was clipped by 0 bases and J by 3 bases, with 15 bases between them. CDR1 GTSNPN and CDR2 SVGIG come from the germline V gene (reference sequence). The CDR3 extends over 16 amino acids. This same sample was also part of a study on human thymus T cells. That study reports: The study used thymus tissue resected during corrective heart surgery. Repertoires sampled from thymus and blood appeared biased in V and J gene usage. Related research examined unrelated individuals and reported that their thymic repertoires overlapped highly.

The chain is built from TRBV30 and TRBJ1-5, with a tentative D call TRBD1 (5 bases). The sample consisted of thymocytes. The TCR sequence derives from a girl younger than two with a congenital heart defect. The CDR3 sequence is CAWSVGQGKYNQPQHF. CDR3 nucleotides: TGTGCCTGGAGTGTAGGGCAGGGTAAATACAATCAGCCCCAGCATTTT.